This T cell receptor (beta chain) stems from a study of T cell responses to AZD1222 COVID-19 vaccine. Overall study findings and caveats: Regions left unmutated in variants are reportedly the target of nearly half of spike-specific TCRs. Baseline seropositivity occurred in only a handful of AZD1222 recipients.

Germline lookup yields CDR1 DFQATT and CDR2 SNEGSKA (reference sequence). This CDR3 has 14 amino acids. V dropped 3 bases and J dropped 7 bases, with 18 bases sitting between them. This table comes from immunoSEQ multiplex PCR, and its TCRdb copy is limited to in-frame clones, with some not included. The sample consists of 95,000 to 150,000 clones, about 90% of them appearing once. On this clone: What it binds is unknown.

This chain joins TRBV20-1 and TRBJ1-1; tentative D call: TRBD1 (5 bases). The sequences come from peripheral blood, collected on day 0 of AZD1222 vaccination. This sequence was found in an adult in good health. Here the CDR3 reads CSASGGRQGGEAFF. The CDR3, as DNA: TGCAGTGCTAGTGGGGGTCGGCAGGGCGGTGAAGCTTTCTTT.